This is a list of T cell receptor beta chains from one sample in a study of Ad26.COV2.S vaccination and SARS-CoV-2 variants. Clones were sequenced by immunoSEQ multiplex PCR, and TCRdb holds only the in-frame ones, with some missing. The sample contains roughly 350,000 clones, around 88% of which appear only once. Material: peripheral blood, obtained in a trial of Ad26.COV2.S vaccine versus placebo. These receptors all come from a person between 18 and 60 years old who received the Ad26.COV2.S COVID-19 vaccine or a placebo. CDR3s include the opening cysteine and the closing phenylalanine or tryptophan. A D gene is named only where the DNA matches it firmly. Where a row states a size, it is once, few, many or the class of an expanded clone; other rows omit it.

d_gene: NA
abundance: NA
j_gene: TRBJ1-4
v_gene: TRBV5-6
CDR3aa: CASSLDRLNEKLFF
CDR3nt: TGTGCCAGCAGCTTGGACAGGCTAAATGAAAAACTGTTTTTT

d_gene: TRBD2
abundance: NA
j_gene: TRBJ2-1
v_gene: TRBV24-1
CDR3aa: CATSGVETSGFPSYNEQFF
CDR3nt: TGTGCCACCAGTGGCGTAGAGACTAGCGGATTTCCCTCCTACAATGAGCAGTTCTTC

d_gene: TRBD2
abundance: NA
j_gene: TRBJ2-7
v_gene: TRBV18
CDR3aa: CASSPTLAGLPSYEQYF
CDR3nt: TGTGCCAGCTCACCAACTCTAGCGGGACTCCCCTCCTACGAGCAGTACTTC

d_gene: TRBD1
abundance: NA
j_gene: TRBJ2-5
v_gene: TRBV12-3/TRBV12-4
CDR3aa: CASSQTGVETQYF
CDR3nt: TGTGCCAGCAGCCAAACAGGGGTAGAGACCCAGTACTTC

d_gene: TRBD1
abundance: NA
j_gene: TRBJ2-1
v_gene: TRBV4-1
CDR3aa: CASSHGTGPYNEQFF
CDR3nt: TGCGCCAGCAGCCATGGGACAGGGCCCTACAATGAGCAGTTCTTC

d_gene: TRBD2
abundance: NA
j_gene: TRBJ2-2
v_gene: TRBV10-2
CDR3aa: CASRPSGDFTGELFF
CDR3nt: TGCGCCAGCAGGCCTAGCGGGGATTTCACCGGGGAGCTGTTTTTT

d_gene: TRBD1
abundance: many
j_gene: TRBJ2-7
v_gene: TRBV18
CDR3aa: CASSHGTAYEQYF
CDR3nt: TGTGCCAGCTCACACGGGACAGCCTACGAGCAGTACTTC

d_gene: NA
abundance: NA
j_gene: TRBJ2-2
v_gene: TRBV25-1
CDR3aa: CASSPVDLRGELFF
CDR3nt: TGTGCCAGCAGCCCCGTGGATCTTAGGGGGGAGCTGTTTTTT

d_gene: NA
abundance: NA
j_gene: TRBJ1-1
v_gene: TRBV6-9
CDR3aa: CASSYSGPRKNTEAFF
CDR3nt: TGTGCCAGCAGTTATTCAGGGCCGAGAAAGAACACTGAAGCTTTCTTT

d_gene: TRBD1
abundance: NA
j_gene: TRBJ2-7
v_gene: TRBV6-5
CDR3aa: CASGGQGTYEQYF
CDR3nt: TGTGCCAGCGGGGGACAGGGCACCTACGAGCAGTACTTC

d_gene: NA
abundance: NA
j_gene: TRBJ2-1
v_gene: TRBV4-3
CDR3aa: CASSQDQRSADEQFF
CDR3nt: TGCGCCAGCAGCCAAGATCAGCGGTCGGCGGATGAGCAGTTCTTC

d_gene: NA
abundance: NA
j_gene: TRBJ2-5
v_gene: TRBV27
CDR3aa: CASSPSLQETQYF
CDR3nt: TGTGCCAGCAGTCCATCCCTGCAAGAGACCCAGTACTTC

d_gene: NA
abundance: NA
j_gene: TRBJ2-6
v_gene: TRBV14
CDR3aa: CASSQSSGANVLTF
CDR3nt: TGTGCCAGCAGCCAATCCTCTGGGGCCAACGTCCTGACTTTC

d_gene: NA
abundance: NA
j_gene: TRBJ2-5
v_gene: TRBV19
CDR3aa: CASSISRREETQYF
CDR3nt: TGTGCCAGTAGTATTTCCCGACGGGAAGAGACCCAGTACTTC

d_gene: NA
abundance: once
j_gene: TRBJ1-5
v_gene: TRBV19
CDR3aa: CASIGQGGQPQHF
CDR3nt: TGTGCCAGTATTGGGCAGGGAGGTCAGCCCCAGCATTTT

d_gene: NA
abundance: NA
j_gene: TRBJ2-5
v_gene: TRBV23-1
CDR3aa: CASSQSMRLGGRGETQYF
CDR3nt: TGCGCCAGCAGTCAATCTATGAGGTTAGGGGGGAGGGGAGAGACCCAGTACTTC

d_gene: TRBD2
abundance: NA
j_gene: TRBJ2-1
v_gene: TRBV18
CDR3aa: CASSPLAGVENEQFF
CDR3nt: TGTGCCAGCTCACCGTTAGCGGGAGTTGAAAATGAGCAGTTCTTC

d_gene: TRBD1
abundance: NA
j_gene: TRBJ2-7
v_gene: TRBV7-9
CDR3aa: CASSSRDREDEQYF
CDR3nt: TGTGCCAGCAGCTCCCGGGACAGGGAGGACGAGCAGTACTTC

d_gene: TRBD2
abundance: NA
j_gene: TRBJ2-7
v_gene: TRBV6-5
CDR3aa: CASSRLAGAGEQYF
CDR3nt: TGTGCCAGCAGTCGACTAGCGGGAGCGGGGGAGCAGTACTTC

d_gene: NA
abundance: NA
j_gene: TRBJ1-2
v_gene: TRBV11-3
CDR3aa: CASSLDGGGGYGYTF
CDR3nt: TGTGCCAGCAGCTTAGATGGCGGGGGCGGCTATGGCTACACCTTC

d_gene: NA
abundance: NA
j_gene: TRBJ1-2
v_gene: TRBV4-3
CDR3aa: CASSQIGAPGYTF
CDR3nt: TGCGCCAGCAGCCAAATAGGGGCCCCTGGCTACACCTTC

d_gene: NA
abundance: NA
j_gene: TRBJ1-2
v_gene: TRBV4-1
CDR3aa: CASSQPGGQGNYGYTF
CDR3nt: TGCGCCAGCAGCCAACCCGGAGGGCAAGGGAACTATGGCTACACCTTC

d_gene: NA
abundance: NA
j_gene: TRBJ2-7
v_gene: TRBV27
CDR3aa: CASSWTAYYEQYF
CDR3nt: TGTGCCAGCAGTTGGACAGCCTACTACGAGCAGTACTTC

d_gene: NA
abundance: NA
j_gene: TRBJ2-3
v_gene: TRBV10-3
CDR3aa: CAISERDFTDTQYF
CDR3nt: TGTGCCATCAGTGAGAGGGACTTCACAGATACGCAGTATTTT

d_gene: TRBD2
abundance: NA
j_gene: TRBJ2-1
v_gene: TRBV18
CDR3aa: CASSPRTSGTSYNEQFF
CDR3nt: TGTGCCAGCTCACCTCGGACTAGCGGGACCTCCTACAATGAGCAGTTCTTC

d_gene: NA
abundance: NA
j_gene: TRBJ1-1
v_gene: TRBV21-1
CDR3aa: CASSLEDRPGDTEAFF
CDR3nt: TGTGCCAGCAGCCTCGAGGACAGGCCAGGGGACACTGAAGCTTTCTTT

d_gene: TRBD1
abundance: few
j_gene: TRBJ1-6
v_gene: TRBV4-2
CDR3aa: CASSQEGTAYNSPLHF
CDR3nt: TGTGCCAGCAGCCAAGAGGGGACAGCGTATAATTCACCCCTCCACTTT

d_gene: TRBD1
abundance: NA
j_gene: TRBJ2-1
v_gene: TRBV6-6
CDR3aa: CASSPTGSTYNEQFF
CDR3nt: TGTGCCAGCAGCCCGACAGGGTCTACCTACAATGAGCAGTTCTTC

d_gene: TRBD1
abundance: NA
j_gene: TRBJ2-7
v_gene: TRBV19
CDR3aa: CASSIVGTGKHEQYF
CDR3nt: TGTGCCAGTAGTATAGTCGGGACAGGGAAGCACGAGCAGTACTTC

d_gene: NA
abundance: NA
j_gene: TRBJ1-3
v_gene: TRBV10-3
CDR3aa: CAIGGRDDTIYF
CDR3nt: TGTGCCATCGGGGGGAGGGACGACACCATATATTTT

d_gene: NA
abundance: NA
j_gene: TRBJ2-7
v_gene: TRBV5-4
CDR3aa: CASSPQNPEEQYF
CDR3nt: TGTGCCAGCAGCCCTCAGAATCCCGAAGAGCAGTACTTC

d_gene: NA
abundance: NA
j_gene: TRBJ1-6
v_gene: TRBV3-1/TRBV3-2
CDR3aa: CASSKGILYFPLHF
CDR3nt: TGTGCCAGCAGCAAGGGGATCTTATACTTTCCCCTCCACTTT

d_gene: TRBD2
abundance: NA
j_gene: TRBJ2-1
v_gene: TRBV9
CDR3aa: CASSVPTSAAEQFF
CDR3nt: TGTGCCAGCAGCGTACCGACTAGCGCAGCTGAGCAGTTCTTC

d_gene: NA
abundance: NA
j_gene: TRBJ2-5
v_gene: TRBV18
CDR3aa: CASSPPRSGPQETQYF
CDR3nt: TGTGCCAGCTCACCACCGAGAAGCGGGCCTCAAGAGACCCAGTACTTC

d_gene: NA
abundance: NA
j_gene: TRBJ2-5
v_gene: TRBV14
CDR3aa: CASSQGAAPRLETQYF
CDR3nt: TGTGCCAGCAGCCAAGGGGCGGCCCCGAGGCTCGAGACCCAGTACTTC

d_gene: TRBD2
abundance: once
j_gene: TRBJ2-1
v_gene: TRBV7-9
CDR3aa: CASSLSGTTNEQFF
CDR3nt: TGTGCCAGCAGCCTAAGTGGGACTACTAATGAGCAGTTCTTC

d_gene: TRBD1
abundance: NA
j_gene: TRBJ2-7
v_gene: TRBV28
CDR3aa: CASSRHRGPYEQYF
CDR3nt: TGTGCCAGCAGTCGTCACAGGGGACCCTACGAGCAGTACTTC

d_gene: NA
abundance: once
j_gene: TRBJ1-1
v_gene: TRBV7-2
CDR3aa: CASSSSVNTEAFF
CDR3nt: TGTGCCAGCAGCTCGTCTGTTAACACTGAAGCTTTCTTT

d_gene: NA
abundance: NA
j_gene: TRBJ1-4
v_gene: TRBV7-6
CDR3aa: CASSFSGSSGEKLFF
CDR3nt: TGTGCCAGCAGCTTCTCGGGATCTTCAGGGGAAAAACTGTTTTTT

d_gene: NA
abundance: NA
j_gene: TRBJ1-1
v_gene: TRBV9
CDR3aa: CASSMGSANTEAFF
CDR3nt: TGTGCCAGCAGTATGGGGTCAGCGAACACTGAAGCTTTCTTT

d_gene: NA
abundance: NA
j_gene: TRBJ1-1
v_gene: TRBV6-1
CDR3aa: CASSEHPSLTGLNTEAFF
CDR3nt: TGTGCCAGCAGTGAACATCCTTCCCTCACAGGGTTGAACACTGAAGCTTTCTTT

d_gene: TRBD1
abundance: NA
j_gene: TRBJ2-5
v_gene: TRBV7-8
CDR3aa: CASSLPLTGIEETQYF
CDR3nt: TGTGCCAGCAGCTTACCCCTGACAGGGATAGAAGAGACCCAGTACTTC

d_gene: NA
abundance: NA
j_gene: TRBJ1-1
v_gene: TRBV2
CDR3aa: CASYRAGLNTEAFF
CDR3nt: TGTGCCAGTTACCGGGCAGGGCTGAACACTGAAGCTTTCTTT

d_gene: NA
abundance: NA
j_gene: TRBJ2-3
v_gene: TRBV19
CDR3aa: CASREAPPDTQYF
CDR3nt: TGTGCCAGTAGGGAAGCGCCCCCGGATACGCAGTATTTT

d_gene: TRBD2
abundance: NA
j_gene: TRBJ2-7
v_gene: TRBV20-1
CDR3aa: CSASPATSGSYEQYF
CDR3nt: TGCAGTGCTAGTCCCGCGACTAGCGGCTCTTACGAGCAGTACTTC

d_gene: NA
abundance: NA
j_gene: TRBJ2-7
v_gene: TRBV10-3
CDR3aa: CAITQGIMDEQYF
CDR3nt: TGTGCCATCACCCAGGGTATTATGGACGAGCAGTACTTC

d_gene: NA
abundance: NA
j_gene: TRBJ2-5
v_gene: TRBV7-9
CDR3aa: CASSAVGETQYF
CDR3nt: TGTGCCAGCAGCGCGGTCGGGGAGACCCAGTACTTC